The rows below give T cell receptor beta chains drawn from one sample of a study of identifying expanded T cells in peripheral blood. The method was immunoSEQ multiplex PCR; TCRdb's version includes in-frame clones alone and lacks a portion of them. The repertoire consists of about 120,000 clones, with more than 75% occurring once and the leading ten covering 3.3%. The sample taken for sequencing was blood. The receptors derive from a person between 18 and 75 years old in good health. CDR3s include the opening cysteine and the closing phenylalanine or tryptophan. The D gene is left open where the match is weak. Clone sizes are given selectively: once, few, many, or a class where the clone is expanded.

TRBV27	-	TRBJ1-1	TRBD1	TGTGCCAGCAGTTTATCCATAATCACCGGGACAGCTTGGACTGAAGCTTTCTTT	CASSLSIITGTAWTEAFF
TRBV10-3	-	TRBJ2-2	-	TGTGCCATCAAGGGCCGGGATACCGGGGAGCTGTTTTTT	CAIKGRDTGELFF
TRBV27	once	TRBJ2-3	TRBD1	TGTGCCAGCAGTAAGGGGACAGGGGGACGAGATACGCAGTATTTT	CASSKGTGGRDTQYF
TRBV19	-	TRBJ1-1	-	TGTGCCAGTAGTATAGACAGTGCCCCGAGCACTGAAGCTTTCTTT	CASSIDSAPSTEAFF
TRBV30	-	TRBJ2-7	-	TGTGCCTGGAGTGTACTCTCCTACGGCTACGAGCAGTACTTC	CAWSVLSYGYEQYF
TRBV7-9	-	TRBJ2-5	-	TGTGCCAGCAGCTTTACAGGACTGCAAGAGACCCAGTACTTC	CASSFTGLQETQYF
TRBV30	-	TRBJ1-1	-	TGTGCCCTAGGGGGACTGGGAGCTTTCTTT	CALGGLGAFF
TRBV30	-	TRBJ1-5	TRBD1	TGTGCCTGGAGTCAAGGGACAGGGAGACATCAGCCCCAGCATTTT	CAWSQGTGRHQPQHF
TRBV19	-	TRBJ1-6	-	TGTGCCAGTAGCGAGCATTCTCTAAATTCACCCCTCCACTTT	CASSEHSLNSPLHF
TRBV30	-	TRBJ1-3	-	TGTGCCTGGAGTGTAACGCAGGGGAACACCATATATTTT	CAWSVTQGNTIYF
TRBV7-9	-	TRBJ2-1	-	TGTGCCAGCAGCCTACGCAGGCCTCGGGATTCTGAGCAGTTCTTC	CASSLRRPRDSEQFF
TRBV30	-	TRBJ1-5	-	TGTGCCTGGAGCAGGGGATGGGATCAGCCCCAGCATTTT	CAWSRGWDQPQHF
TRBV11-3	-	TRBJ1-6	-	TGTGCTAGCAGCTCTACAAATTCACCCCTCCACTTT	CASSSTNSPLHF
TRBV9	-	TRBJ2-3	-	TGTGCCAGCAGCGTAGATAGCACAGATACGCAGTATTTT	CASSVDSTDTQYF
TRBV5-6	-	TRBJ2-3	-	TGTGCCAGCAGCTTGTCCAAAGATACGCAGTATTTT	CASSLSKDTQYF
TRBV6-5	-	TRBJ2-1	-	TGTGCCAGCAGTCCACCGGACGGGAACAATGAGCAGTTCTTC	CASSPPDGNNEQFF
TRBV28	-	TRBJ1-2	TRBD1	TGTGCCAGCAGTTTCCTTCACGCCGGACAGGCTAACTATGGCTACACCTTC	CASSFLHAGQANYGYTF
TRBV7-2	-	TRBJ2-1	-	TGTGCCAGCAGCTTAGTTCGGTGGAATGAGCAGTTCTTC	CASSLVRWNEQFF
TRBV4-3	-	TRBJ1-5	-	TGCGCCAGCAGCCAAGATTTAAACAGGCCCCAGCATTTT	CASSQDLNRPQHF
TRBV7-6	once	TRBJ2-7	-	TGTGCCAGCTCAGGGCAGAACTACGAGCAGTACTTC	CASSGQNYEQYF
TRBV7-2	-	TRBJ2-2	-	TGTGCCAGCAGCGCTCGACTAGGAGCCGGGGAGCTGTTTTTT	CASSARLGAGELFF
TRBV7-9	-	TRBJ1-2	-	TGTGCCAGCAGCTCCGACAGTTATGGCTACACCTTC	CASSSDSYGYTF
TRBV5-4	-	TRBJ1-2	TRBD1	TGTGCCAGCAGCCGAGGGCAGGGGGACTATGGCTACACCTTC	CASSRGQGDYGYTF
TRBV7-9	-	TRBJ1-2	-	TGTGCCAGCAGCTTAGGAGTAGCAGGGCACTATGGCTACACCTTC	CASSLGVAGHYGYTF
TRBV10-2	many	TRBJ1-1	-	TGCGCCAGCAGTAGAGACTCGGTGGCTGAAGCTTTCTTT	CASSRDSVAEAFF
TRBV30	few	TRBJ2-1	TRBD2	TGTGCCTGGAGTCCATTAGGGACTAGCGGGGGGAATGAGCAGTTCTTC	CAWSPLGTSGGNEQFF
TRBV11-2	-	TRBJ2-1	-	TGTGCCAGCAACTTAGCAGGGAACCTATACAATGAGCAGTTCTTC	CASNLAGNLYNEQFF
TRBV5-1	-	TRBJ2-3	TRBD2	TGCGCCAGCAGCCAGGGACTAGCGGGGTATGATACGCAGTATTTT	CASSQGLAGYDTQYF
TRBV19	-	TRBJ1-2	TRBD1	TGTGCCAGTAGGCCTCGAAAGACAGGGGTGGACTATGGCTACACCTTC	CASRPRKTGVDYGYTF
TRBV7-2	-	TRBJ2-1	-	TGTGCCAGCAGCTTGTCTCGGAATGAGCAGTTCTTC	CASSLSRNEQFF
TRBV19	-	TRBJ1-5	-	TGTGCCAGTAGTATAGGGATTAATCAGCCCCAGCATTTT	CASSIGINQPQHF
TRBV11-2	-	TRBJ1-1	TRBD1	TGTGCCAGCGGCAAACAGGGGGGGAACACTGAAGCTTTCTTT	CASGKQGGNTEAFF
TRBV4-3	once	TRBJ1-2	-	TGCGCCAGCAGCCAAGATCTAAGGTCGAGCTATGGCTACACCTTC	CASSQDLRSSYGYTF
TRBV30	-	TRBJ1-5	-	TGTGCCTGGAGTTCTGGGGGGAATCAGCCCCAGCATTTT	CAWSSGGNQPQHF
TRBV28	-	TRBJ2-1	TRBD2	TGTGCCAGCAGCCACGCTAGCGGGGGGCCCCCAGGGAATGAGCAGTTCTTC	CASSHASGGPPGNEQFF
TRBV19	-	TRBJ2-7	-	TGTGCCAGTAGTATAGGATCAATAACCTCCTACGAGCAGTACTTC	CASSIGSITSYEQYF
TRBV4-3	-	TRBJ1-2	-	TGCGCCAGCAGCCAAGATGAGACGAGAGGCTACACCTTC	CASSQDETRGYTF
TRBV7-2	-	TRBJ2-6	-	TGTGCCAGCAGCCCGATTTCAGGGACTGGGGCCAACGTCCTGACTTTC	CASSPISGTGANVLTF
TRBV7-6	-	TRBJ2-2	-	TGTGCCAGCAGCCGCACCGGGGGGCCGGGCGGGGAGCTGTTTTTT	CASSRTGGPGGELFF